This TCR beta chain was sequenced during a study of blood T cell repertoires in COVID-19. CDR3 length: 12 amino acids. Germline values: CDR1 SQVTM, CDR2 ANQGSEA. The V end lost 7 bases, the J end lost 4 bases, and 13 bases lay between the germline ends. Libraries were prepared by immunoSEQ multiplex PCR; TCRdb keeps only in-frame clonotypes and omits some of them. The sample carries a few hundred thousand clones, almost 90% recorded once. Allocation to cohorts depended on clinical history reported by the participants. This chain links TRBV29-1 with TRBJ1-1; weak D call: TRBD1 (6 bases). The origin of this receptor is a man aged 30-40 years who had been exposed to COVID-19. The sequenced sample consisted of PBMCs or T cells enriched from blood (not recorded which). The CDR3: CSGTRGGTEAFF. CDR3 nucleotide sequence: TGCAGCGGAACCAGGGGCGGCACTGAAGCTTTCTTT.